This T cell receptor beta chain stems from a study of blood T cell repertoires in COVID-19. Across the study: COVID-19 samples collected from the United States, Italy and Spain covered acute and convalescent phases. The analysed material was cDNA or gDNA that came from T cells, B-cell-depleted T cells, or PBMCs.

Trimming took off 3 bases at V and 0 bases at J, with 6 bases between the two ends. CDR3 length: 14 amino acids. CDR1 SGHNT and CDR2 YENEEA come from the germline V gene. It was during active infection that Seattle patients were enrolled and then longitudinally followed. Authors' data handling: The assay estimated nucleated cells by amplifying reference gene primers. Sequenced by immunoSEQ multiplex PCR; TCRdb stores in-frame clones only, minus some. V and J calls and clone size come straight from that table; D and trimming were deduced from the DNA. The sample has roughly 250,000 clones, more than 85% seen once.

The chain joins TRBV11-3 to TRBJ2-1, with D hard to call. Sample: peripheral blood. The clonotype comes from a young adult with COVID-19, enrolled during active disease. The chain's CDR3 is CASSFSSSYNEQFF. The CDR3 DNA reads TGTGCCAGCAGCTTTTCTAGCTCCTACAATGAGCAGTTCTTC.